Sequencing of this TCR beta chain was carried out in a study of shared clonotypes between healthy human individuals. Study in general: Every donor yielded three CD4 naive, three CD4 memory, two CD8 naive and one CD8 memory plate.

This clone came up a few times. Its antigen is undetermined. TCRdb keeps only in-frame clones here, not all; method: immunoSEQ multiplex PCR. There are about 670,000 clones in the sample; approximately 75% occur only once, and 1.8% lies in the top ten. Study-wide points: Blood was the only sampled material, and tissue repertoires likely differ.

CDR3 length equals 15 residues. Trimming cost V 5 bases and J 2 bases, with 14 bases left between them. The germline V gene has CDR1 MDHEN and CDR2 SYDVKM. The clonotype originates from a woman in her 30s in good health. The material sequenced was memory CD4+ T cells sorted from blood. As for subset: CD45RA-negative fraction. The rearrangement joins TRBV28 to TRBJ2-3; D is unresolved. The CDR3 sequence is CASSPWTPNTDTQYF. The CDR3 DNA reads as TGTGCCAGCAGTCCATGGACCCCAAACACAGATACGCAGTATTTT.